This is a list of T cell receptor beta chains from one sample in a study of monozygotic twins with cystic fibrosis. The repertoire was sequenced with immunoSEQ multiplex PCR; TCRdb's copy has only in-frame clones and lacks some. The top ten hold under 0.25% of the sample, which has some 33,000 clones, around nine tenths seen once. Input material: blood. The receptors stem from a boy aged 2-15 years with cystic fibrosis. Each CDR3 is given with its conserved first and last residue. D genes are given only for firm matches. Size values are once, few and many counts, or a class for expanded clones, and some rows have none.

V: TRBV9; D: .; size: .; J: TRBJ1-1; DNA: TGTGCCAGCAATACTATGGGCGGGAACACTGAAGCTTTCTTT; CDR3: CASNTMGGNTEAFF
V: TRBV19; D: TRBD1; size: .; J: TRBJ1-1; DNA: TGTGCCAGTAGTATTTCGACAGGGGGGATCACTGAAGCTTTCTTT; CDR3: CASSISTGGITEAFF
V: TRBV10-1; D: .; size: .; J: TRBJ2-7; DNA: TGCGCCAGCAGCCCAAGGAGAGGGGACTACGAGCAGTACTTC; CDR3: CASSPRRGDYEQYF
V: TRBV7-2; D: TRBD2; size: once; J: TRBJ2-5; DNA: TGTGCCAGCAGCTTAAAGTACGGGGGGGGAGAGACCCAGTACTTC; CDR3: CASSLKYGGGETQYF
V: TRBV19; D: .; size: .; J: TRBJ2-1; DNA: TGTGCCAGTAGTAACAGGGTCGGTGACAATGAGCAGTTCTTC; CDR3: CASSNRVGDNEQFF
V: TRBV27; D: TRBD2; size: once; J: TRBJ2-1; DNA: TGTGCCAGCAGGAGTACTAGCGGGGGCGGGTTCTTC; CDR3: CASRSTSGGGFF
V: TRBV28; D: .; size: .; J: TRBJ1-4; DNA: TGTGCCAGCAGGGCGACTAATGAAAAACTGTTTTTT; CDR3: CASRATNEKLFF
V: TRBV19; D: .; size: .; J: TRBJ1-3; DNA: TGTGCCAGTAGTATAGAGCGGCGGATCTCTGGAAACACCATATATTTT; CDR3: CASSIERRISGNTIYF
V: TRBV6-5; D: .; size: .; J: TRBJ1-1; DNA: TGTGCCAGCAGTTACCGCGGGGGGCCGACTGAAGCTTTCTTT; CDR3: CASSYRGGPTEAFF
V: TRBV5-1; D: .; size: .; J: TRBJ2-3; DNA: TGCGCCAGCCGTGAGGGGGGCACAGATACGCAGTATTTT; CDR3: CASREGGTDTQYF
V: TRBV6-1; D: .; size: .; J: TRBJ1-1; DNA: TGTGCCAGCAGTGCAAGGCTGAACACTGAAGCTTTCTTT; CDR3: CASSARLNTEAFF
V: TRBV7-8; D: .; size: .; J: TRBJ1-2; DNA: TGTGCCAGCAGCCCCAGAGGCGGGACTAACTATGGCTACACCTTC; CDR3: CASSPRGGTNYGYTF
V: TRBV6-4; D: TRBD2; size: once; J: TRBJ2-3; DNA: TGTGCCAGCAGTGCTAGCGGGGGGGCAGATACGCAGTATTTT; CDR3: CASSASGGADTQYF
V: TRBV2; D: .; size: .; J: TRBJ1-2; DNA: TGTGCCAGCAGTGAATTTCCAGGGGCCCGCGATGGCTACACCTTC; CDR3: CASSEFPGARDGYTF
V: TRBV19; D: .; size: .; J: TRBJ1-3; DNA: TGTGCCAGTCGAGGGCTAGAGTCGGGCTCTGGAAACACCATATATTTT; CDR3: CASRGLESGSGNTIYF
V: TRBV10-2; D: .; size: .; J: TRBJ2-1; DNA: TGCGCCAGCGGATTCGGAGGGGGGTCCTACAATGAGCAGTTCTTC; CDR3: CASGFGGGSYNEQFF
V: TRBV27; D: .; size: once; J: TRBJ1-1; DNA: TGTGCCAGCAGTCACCGGACGCGGGGGGGATCTGAAGCTTTCTTT; CDR3: CASSHRTRGGSEAFF
V: TRBV9; D: .; size: .; J: TRBJ1-3; DNA: TGTGCCAGCAGCGTAGCTCCAGGGCGGGGGAACACCATATATTTT; CDR3: CASSVAPGRGNTIYF
V: TRBV11-1; D: .; size: once; J: TRBJ2-3; DNA: TGTGCCAGCAGCTTCGGGACGTCTAGCACAGATACGCAGTATTTT; CDR3: CASSFGTSSTDTQYF
V: TRBV10-3; D: .; size: once; J: TRBJ1-1; DNA: TGTGCCATCAGTGCTACCCCGGCCGAGAACACTGAAGCTTTCTTT; CDR3: CAISATPAENTEAFF
V: TRBV19; D: .; size: .; J: TRBJ1-1; DNA: TGTGCCAGTAGTAAGACCGGGACGGTGAACACTGAAGCTTTCTTT; CDR3: CASSKTGTVNTEAFF